These T cell receptor beta chains were read from a single sample in a study of CD8 T cells in ankylosing spondylitis. TCRdb reprocessed the 5' RACE reads with MiXCR, giving one entry per CDR3 protein. The sample includes 150,000 to 200,000 distinct CDR3 sequences, around a tenth seen only once; the top ten take about 15%. Source material: blood, either unsorted or a sorted T cell fraction (not recorded which). These receptors all come from a female donor with ankylosing spondylitis or in good health (not recorded which). Both conserved end residues are part of each CDR3. The order of the fields is D gene, J gene, clone size, V gene, CDR3 protein. The D gene is left open where the match is weak. Clone size appears in some rows only: once, few, many, or a class for an expanded clone.

NA | TRBJ1-4 | NA | TRBV9 | CASSVQGNGKEKLFF
NA | TRBJ1-2 | few | TRBV4-3 | CASSQDRGRMRYTF
TRBD2 | TRBJ2-5 | many | TRBV6-2/TRBV6-3 | CASSYSRLAGSHHSQETQYF
NA | TRBJ1-3 | many | TRBV6-5 | CASSWGQNTGNTIYF
TRBD2 | TRBJ2-3 | NA | TRBV3-1 | CASSPTSASTDTQYF
NA | TRBJ2-3 | few | TRBV4-2 | CASSELGGGADTQYF
TRBD2 | TRBJ2-1 | NA | TRBV27 | CASSLTSGRAAEQFF
NA | TRBJ2-1 | NA | TRBV6-2/TRBV6-3 | CAVQPGWGEQFF
NA | TRBJ2-1 | NA | TRBV3-1 | CASSATSSRRYNEQFF
NA | TRBJ1-1 | few | TRBV19 | CASSAQVTYTEAFF
NA | TRBJ2-1 | few | TRBV7-9 | CASEVGDEQFF
NA | TRBJ2-3 | few | TRBV27 | CASSLPAGAGTDTQYF
TRBD2 | TRBJ2-5 | NA | TRBV7-2 | CASSYGLAGGVRF
NA | TRBJ1-1 | NA | TRBV7-2 | CASFRKGAFF
NA | TRBJ2-1 | few | TRBV27 | CASSKGERDNEQFF
NA | TRBJ1-2 | NA | TRBV27 | CASSLARFNYGYTF
NA | TRBJ2-7 | few | TRBV6-1 | CASKRGHRDSYEQYF
NA | TRBJ2-7 | few | TRBV6-5 | CASSYLGKDDEQYF
NA | TRBJ1-1 | NA | TRBV25-1 | CASGGDLTEAFF
NA | TRBJ2-1 | NA | TRBV11-2 | CASRPPSGLDYNEQFF
TRBD1 | TRBJ1-2 | once | TRBV27 | CASSFRAGGLNYGYTF
NA | TRBJ2-1 | NA | TRBV6-1 | CASSGTVRGNEQFF
TRBD1 | TRBJ1-2 | many | TRBV12-3/TRBV12-4 | CASSAQDRGLLGYTF
NA | TRBJ2-3 | NA | TRBV2 | CASSPRGAVTDTQYF
NA | TRBJ2-1 | many | TRBV7-9 | CASSLLGGGNEQFF
NA | TRBJ2-3 | few | TRBV20-1 | CSAPLAAGTDTQYF
NA | TRBJ2-1 | many | TRBV12-3/TRBV12-4 | CASSWGPGARDQFF
NA | TRBJ2-7 | many | TRBV12-3/TRBV12-4 | CASSPPGHNYEQYF
NA | TRBJ2-1 | NA | TRBV6-2/TRBV6-3 | CASSPSMVQFF
TRBD2 | TRBJ2-3 | many | TRBV10-3 | CAISESGTSGDPSTDTQYF
NA | TRBJ1-5 | few | TRBV24-1 | CATSDSDSYQPQHF
NA | TRBJ1-5 | few | TRBV6-2/TRBV6-3 | CASSYSWPGMLLQPQHF
NA | TRBJ2-3 | few | TRBV2 | CASSAGAGFTDTQYF
NA | TRBJ2-5 | many | TRBV4-3 | CASSQDSSAPETQYF
TRBD2 | TRBJ2-5 | many | TRBV4-3 | CASSPGLAEETQYF
NA | TRBJ2-2 | many | TRBV5-5 | CASSYGNTGELFF